A single sample is the source of the 8 T cell receptor beta chains below, sequenced in a study of shared clonotypes between healthy human individuals. Profiled with immunoSEQ multiplex PCR; TCRdb holds only in-frame clones, not every one. The data show roughly 2 million clones, approximately 96% seen once. The material sequenced was naive CD4+ T cells sorted from blood. Indicated subset: CD45RA+ positively selected. The source of these receptors is a man between 18 and 35 years old in good health.

The chain has TRBV7-2 and TRBJ2-5, with TRBD2 matching 8 bases. There are 16 residues in the CDR3. The V and J ends lost 5 bases and 7 bases, in that order; junction bases with no gene match: 15. Germline V gene data show CDR1 as SGHTA and CDR2 as FQGNSA. This chain's CDR3 is CASSVGSGDLIWTQYF. CDR3 nucleotide sequence: TGTGCCAGCAGCGTTGGTAGCGGGGATCTCATATGGACCCAGTACTTC.

V gene TRBV5-1 combines with J gene TRBJ1-2; TRBD1 matches 8 bases. This CDR3 region has 14 residues. Germline assignment: CDR1 SGHRS and CDR2 YFSETQ. Germline trimming cut 2 bases from V and 4 bases from J; bases unmatched to any gene: 4. The CDR3 sequence: CASSLRDRLYGYTF. CDR3 DNA sequence: TGCGCCAGCAGCTTACGGGACAGGCTCTATGGCTACACCTTC.

The chain couples TRBV7-3 to TRBJ1-5; tentative D call: TRBD1 (5 bases). The V end lost 0 bases, the J end lost 7 bases, and 13 bases lay between the germline ends. This CDR3 has 15 residues. CDR1 is SGHTA, CDR2 FQGTGA, per germline. CDR3 amino acids: CASSLTGIGDQPQHF. In nucleotides, the CDR3 is TGTGCCAGCAGCTTAACAGGCATCGGGGACCAGCCCCAGCATTTT.

The V and J genes are TRBV30 and TRBJ2-5; weak D call: TRBD2 (5 bases). Near its end, the DNA agrees better with TRBJ2-7, so the J call may be wrong. CDR3 length equals 15 residues. Germline values: CDR1 GTSNPN, CDR2 SVGIG (reference sequence). In nucleotides, the CDR3 is TGTGCCTGGAGTGTACAAGGGCGGGCCTCCTACGAGCAGTACTTC. Encoded protein: CAWSVQGRASYEQYF.

The chain combines TRBV28 with TRBJ1-5; TRBD1 matches at 7 bases. The CDR3 loop spans 15 amino acids. The germline V gene has CDR1 MDHEN and CDR2 SYDVKM. The V and J ends lost 5 bases and 6 bases, in that order; junction bases with no gene match: 10. CDR3 protein: CASSLRQGVTQPQHF. Written as DNA, the CDR3 is TGTGCCAGCAGTCTCCGACAGGGTGTAACTCAGCCCCAGCATTTT.

CDR3 loop: CASSLVAGLSGETQYF. In DNA, the CDR3 is TGTGCCAGCAGCTTAGTTGCAGGACTTAGCGGAGAGACCCAGTACTTC. V usage is TRBV11-2 and J usage is TRBJ2-5, with D perhaps matching TRBD2 (6 bases). The CDR3 runs to 16 residues. The V and J ends lost 1 base and 4 bases respectively, with 16 bases between them. Looked up from germline, CDR1 is SGHAT and CDR2 is FQNNGV.

The chain joins TRBV7-2 to TRBJ2-7, with D possibly being TRBD1 (5 bases). The V end was cut by 0 bases, the J end by 2 bases, with 11 bases between. This CDR3 contains 15 residues. The germline gives CDR1 SGHTA, CDR2 FQGNSA. CDR3 in DNA: TGTGCCAGCAGCTTAGCGGTAGGGGCACCCTACGAGCAGTACTTC. Its protein is CASSLAVGAPYEQYF.

This clone has only one observation. The DNA of the CDR3 is TGTGCCAGCAGTGTCTCCTCGAGGGGCGCCCTTAATGAAAAACTGTTTTTT. Translation: CASSVSSRGALNEKLFF. The rearrangement uses TRBV6-1 and TRBJ1-4; D possibly corresponds to TRBD1 (5 bases). This CDR3 spans 17 amino acids. Trimming removed 4 bases from V and 4 bases from J, with 19 bases in between. Germline lookup yields CDR1 MNHNS and CDR2 SASEGT.